A selection of T cell receptor beta chains follows, all from one sample in a study of cytomegalovirus exposure and HLA in healthy donors. The data were produced by immunoSEQ multiplex PCR, yet TCRdb's version contains in-frame clones alone and is incomplete. The sample carries 130,000 or so clones, 6.5% to 9.5% recorded once. The sequenced material came from PBMCs. The receptors stem from a man aged 35-49 years in good health and CMV-seronegative. Both conserved end residues are part of each CDR3. D genes are given only for firm matches. Only part of the rows carry a size: once, few, many, or a class if the clone is expanded.

TRBJ1-3	-	TRBV7-9	-	CASSSFRQVSNTIYF	TGTGCCAGCAGCTCATTCAGACAGGTTTCGAACACCATATATTTT
TRBJ1-5	-	TRBV7-2	few	CASSSGLNQPQHF	TGTGCCAGCAGCTCTGGCCTCAATCAGCCCCAGCATTTT
TRBJ1-1	-	TRBV18	-	CASSPPEGTEAFF	TGTGCCAGCTCACCACCGGAGGGCACTGAAGCTTTCTTT
TRBJ2-3	TRBD2	TRBV5-6	few	CASSHRLAGGTDTQYF	TGTGCCAGCAGCCACCGACTAGCGGGGGGCACAGATACGCAGTATTTT
TRBJ2-7	TRBD1	TRBV4-2	-	CASSQGGQGGSYEQYF	TGTGCCAGCAGCCAAGGGGGACAGGGGGGATCCTACGAGCAGTACTTC
TRBJ1-1	TRBD1	TRBV6-1	many	CASSKQQGARGAFF	TGTGCCAGCAGTAAACAACAGGGGGCAAGAGGAGCTTTCTTT
TRBJ1-1	-	TRBV9	-	CASSEDSTEAFF	TGTGCCAGCAGTGAGGACAGTACTGAAGCTTTCTTT
TRBJ2-6	-	TRBV6-1	-	CASSARDSGANVLTF	TGTGCCAGCAGTGCCAGGGACTCAGGGGCCAACGTCCTGACTTTC
TRBJ1-2	-	TRBV5-6	-	CASSWQGSGYGYTF	TGTGCCAGCAGCTGGCAGGGGTCGGGCTATGGCTACACCTTC
TRBJ2-1	-	TRBV5-1	-	CASRSEGVTEQFF	TGCGCCAGCAGGTCCGAGGGGGTCACTGAGCAGTTCTTC
TRBJ1-1	-	TRBV6-5	few	CASSYSRDHNEAFF	TGTGCCAGCAGTTACTCCAGGGATCATAATGAAGCTTTCTTT
TRBJ2-2	TRBD1	TRBV4-1	-	CASSQLTGDTGELFF	TGCGCCAGCAGCCAGCTTACAGGGGACACCGGGGAGCTGTTTTTT
TRBJ2-3	-	TRBV4-3	few	CASSQDLTDTQYF	TGCGCCAGCAGCCAAGACCTAACAGATACGCAGTATTTT
TRBJ2-2	TRBD1	TRBV7-6	few	CASSYGTGNTGELFF	TGTGCCAGCAGCTACGGGACAGGGAACACCGGGGAGCTGTTTTTT
TRBJ1-2	-	TRBV2	few	CASSEKSEGINYGYTF	TGTGCCAGCAGTGAAAAGTCGGAGGGGATTAACTATGGCTACACCTTC
TRBJ2-5	-	TRBV6-5	-	CASSYRTDQETQYF	TGTGCCAGCAGTTACAGGACAGACCAAGAGACCCAGTACTTC
TRBJ2-3	-	TRBV4-2	few	CASSQELASDTQYF	TGTGCCAGCAGCCAAGAACTAGCTTCAGATACGCAGTATTTT
TRBJ2-5	-	TRBV10-3	-	CASRQGGDQETQYF	TGTGCCAGTCGACAGGGCGGGGACCAAGAGACCCAGTACTTC
TRBJ1-2	TRBD1	TRBV5-6	-	CASSFVGQGINYGYTF	TGTGCCAGCAGCTTTGTGGGACAGGGAATCAACTATGGCTACACCTTC
TRBJ1-2	-	TRBV6-5	-	CASSFQGNTNYGYTF	TGTGCCAGCAGTTTTCAGGGAAACACTAACTATGGCTACACCTTC
TRBJ2-3	-	TRBV30	few	CAWKEWGGLGTQYF	TGTGCCTGGAAGGAGTGGGGGGGCCTGGGTACGCAGTATTTT
TRBJ1-6	-	TRBV2	-	CASRKASGDNSPLHF	TGTGCCAGCAGAAAGGCCTCCGGGGATAATTCACCCCTCCACTTT
TRBJ2-7	-	TRBV28	few	CASKTAVPYEQYF	TGTGCCAGCAAGACAGCTGTGCCCTACGAGCAGTACTTC
TRBJ1-3	-	TRBV7-2	few	CASSVHRSSSGNTIYF	TGTGCCAGCAGCGTCCACAGGTCCAGCTCTGGAAACACCATATATTTT
TRBJ2-7	-	TRBV6-1	few	CASSTLDKTYEQYF	TGTGCCAGCAGTACCTTGGACAAGACCTACGAGCAGTACTTC
TRBJ1-5	TRBD1	TRBV6-6	few	CASTAGQGYSNQPQHF	TGTGCCAGCACCGCCGGACAGGGCTATAGCAATCAGCCCCAGCATTTT
TRBJ1-5	TRBD1	TRBV28	-	CASSHGQGMWNQPQHF	TGTGCCAGCAGCCATGGACAGGGGATGTGGAATCAGCCCCAGCATTTT
TRBJ2-7	-	TRBV18	few	CASSPPTALEQYF	TGTGCCAGCTCACCACCGACAGCATTGGAGCAGTACTTC
TRBJ2-1	TRBD2	TRBV9	-	CASSVDGGARNEQFF	TGTGCCAGCAGCGTAGACGGGGGGGCCCGGAATGAGCAGTTCTTC
TRBJ2-7	-	TRBV9	few	CASSVAGTGLDEQYF	TGTGCCAGCAGCGTAGCGGGTACAGGATTAGACGAGCAGTACTTC
TRBJ1-3	-	TRBV4-2	-	CASSQDTDSGNTIYF	TGTGCCAGCAGCCAAGACACAGACTCTGGAAACACCATATATTTT
TRBJ2-5	TRBD2	TRBV10-3	-	CAIGGGETQYF	TGTGCCATCGGGGGGGGTGAGACCCAGTACTTC
TRBJ2-7	TRBD1	TRBV19	-	CASTGQGFYEQYF	TGTGCCAGTACAGGACAGGGTTTCTACGAGCAGTACTTC
TRBJ1-5	-	TRBV6-6	few	CATRDISQPQHF	TGTGCCACCCGGGACATTTCACAGCCCCAGCATTTT
TRBJ2-5	TRBD1	TRBV6-5	-	CASSFAPGQHQETQYF	TGTGCCAGCAGTTTTGCCCCGGGACAGCACCAAGAGACCCAGTACTTC
TRBJ1-6	-	TRBV4-3	-	CASSQVQGYNSPLHF	TGCGCCAGCAGCCAAGTTCAGGGTTATAATTCACCCCTCCACTTT
TRBJ1-1	-	TRBV10-2	few	CASSESPGMGEAFF	TGCGCCAGCAGTGAGTCACCGGGAATGGGTGAAGCTTTCTTT
TRBJ2-7	-	TRBV7-2	-	CASSFWGVSYEQYF	TGTGCCAGCAGCTTTTGGGGGGTCTCCTACGAGCAGTACTTC
TRBJ1-5	TRBD1	TRBV7-9	few	CASSRGTGNQPQHF	TGTGCCAGCAGCCGTGGGACAGGGAATCAGCCCCAGCATTTT
TRBJ2-5	-	TRBV5-8	-	CASNPRTRGQETQYF	TGTGCCAGCAATCCGAGGACAAGGGGACAAGAGACCCAGTACTTC
TRBJ1-2	-	TRBV7-2	many	CASSLAVGVSGYTF	TGTGCCAGCAGCTTAGCTGTCGGGGTTTCTGGCTACACCTTC
TRBJ2-7	-	TRBV5-1	-	CASRLESASGEQYF	TGCGCCAGCAGACTCGAGAGCGCGTCGGGGGAGCAGTACTTC
TRBJ2-7	-	TRBV14	-	CASSPSPGTGEQYF	TGTGCCAGCAGCCCATCGCCCGGTACTGGCGAGCAGTACTTC
TRBJ2-1	TRBD2	TRBV7-3	-	CASSRAGGHYNEQFF	TGTGCCAGCAGCCGTGCGGGGGGGCACTACAATGAGCAGTTCTTC
TRBJ2-7	TRBD1	TRBV6-5	-	CASSYSYRQGGFEQYF	TGTGCCAGCAGTTACTCTTATCGACAGGGGGGATTCGAGCAGTACTTC
TRBJ2-5	TRBD2	TRBV10-3	-	CAISELAGGQETQYF	TGTGCCATCAGTGAGTTAGCGGGGGGGCAAGAGACCCAGTACTTC
TRBJ1-1	-	TRBV11-1	few	CASSLGAGDTEAFF	TGTGCCAGCAGCTTAGGGGCAGGGGACACTGAAGCTTTCTTT